The sequence of this T cell receptor (beta chain) was determined in a study of blood T cell repertoires in COVID-19. About the research overall: Acute and convalescent COVID-19 specimens originated in the United States, Italy and Spain. T cells, B-cell-depleted T cells, or PBMCs provided the cDNA or gDNA that served as material.

Source study methods: Amplification from reference gene primers served as the basis for estimated nucleated cell counts. Clones were read by immunoSEQ multiplex PCR, and TCRdb kept only the in-frame ones, dropping some. V, J and clone size are taken as reported in that table, and D and trimming were inferred from the DNA itself. The sample holds around 45,000 clones; approximately 90% are singletons and the top ten take less than 20%. Germline lookup yields CDR1 MNHEY and CDR2 SVGAGI. V was trimmed by 6 bases and J by 1 base, leaving 15 bases between them. This CDR3 is built from 15 residues. This clone was detected a few times.

This chain uses TRBV6-5 with TRBJ2-5; D is possibly TRBD2 (5 bases). The sequencing sample was made of peripheral blood. The source is a man in his sixties with active COVID-19. CDR3 sequence: CASRQFFGIQETQYF. CDR3 nucleotides: TGTGCCAGCAGGCAGTTTTTCGGGATCCAAGAGACCCAGTACTTC.